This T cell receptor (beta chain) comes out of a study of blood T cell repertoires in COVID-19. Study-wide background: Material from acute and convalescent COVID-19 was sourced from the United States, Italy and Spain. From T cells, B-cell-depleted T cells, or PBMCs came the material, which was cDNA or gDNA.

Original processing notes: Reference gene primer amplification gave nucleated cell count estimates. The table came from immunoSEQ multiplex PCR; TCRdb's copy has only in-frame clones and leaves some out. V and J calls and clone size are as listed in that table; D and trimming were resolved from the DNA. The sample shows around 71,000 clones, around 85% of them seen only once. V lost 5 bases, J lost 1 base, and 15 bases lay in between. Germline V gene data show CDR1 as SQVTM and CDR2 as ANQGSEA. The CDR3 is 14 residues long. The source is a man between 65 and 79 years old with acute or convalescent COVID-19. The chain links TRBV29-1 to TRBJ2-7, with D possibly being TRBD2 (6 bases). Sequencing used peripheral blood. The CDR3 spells CSVLGGLGSYEQYF. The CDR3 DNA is TGCAGCGTTCTGGGAGGTTTAGGGTCCTACGAGCAGTACTTC.